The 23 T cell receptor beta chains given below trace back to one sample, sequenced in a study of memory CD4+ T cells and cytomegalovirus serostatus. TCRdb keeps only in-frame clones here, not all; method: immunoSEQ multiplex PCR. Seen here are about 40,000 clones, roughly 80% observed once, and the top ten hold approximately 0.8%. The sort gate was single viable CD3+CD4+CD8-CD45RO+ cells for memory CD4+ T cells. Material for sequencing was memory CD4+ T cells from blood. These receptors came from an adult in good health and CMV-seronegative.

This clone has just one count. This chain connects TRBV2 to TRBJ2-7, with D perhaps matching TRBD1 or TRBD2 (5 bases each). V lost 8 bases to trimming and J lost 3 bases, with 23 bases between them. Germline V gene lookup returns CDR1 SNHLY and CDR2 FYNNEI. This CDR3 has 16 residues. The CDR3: CASVGSTREQIYEQYF. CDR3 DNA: TGTGCCAGCGTGGGGTCGACCAGGGAGCAGATCTACGAGCAGTACTTC.

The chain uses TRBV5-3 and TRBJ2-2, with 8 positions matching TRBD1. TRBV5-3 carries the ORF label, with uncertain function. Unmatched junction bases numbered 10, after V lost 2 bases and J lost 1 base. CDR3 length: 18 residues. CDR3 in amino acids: CARSLPDRETRNTGELFF. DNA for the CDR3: TGTGCCAGAAGCTTACCGGACAGGGAGACTCGGAACACCGGGGAGCTGTTTTTT.

As DNA, the CDR3 is TGTGCCAGCAAGAGACAGCAACTGAACACTGAAGCTTTCTTT. Its translation: CASKRQQLNTEAFF. This chain uses TRBV27 with TRBJ1-1; D possibly corresponds to TRBD1 (5 bases). The germline V and J ends were trimmed by 7 bases and 0 bases, with 12 bases remaining between them. The CDR3 covers 14 residues. Per germline, CDR1 MNHEY and CDR2 SMNVEV (reference sequence).

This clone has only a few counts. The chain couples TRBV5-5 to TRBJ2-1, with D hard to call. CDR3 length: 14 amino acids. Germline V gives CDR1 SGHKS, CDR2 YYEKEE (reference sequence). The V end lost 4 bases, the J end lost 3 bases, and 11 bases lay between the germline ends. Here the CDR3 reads CASSQYTVYNEQFF. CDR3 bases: TGTGCCAGCAGCCAATACACAGTCTACAATGAGCAGTTCTTC.

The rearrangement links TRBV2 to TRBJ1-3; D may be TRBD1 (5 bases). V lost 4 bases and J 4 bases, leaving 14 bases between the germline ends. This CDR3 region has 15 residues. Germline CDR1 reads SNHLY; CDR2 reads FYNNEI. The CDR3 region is CASSVRGTSGNTIYF. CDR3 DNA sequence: TGTGCCAGCAGTGTCCGAGGGACTTCAGGAAACACCATATATTTT.

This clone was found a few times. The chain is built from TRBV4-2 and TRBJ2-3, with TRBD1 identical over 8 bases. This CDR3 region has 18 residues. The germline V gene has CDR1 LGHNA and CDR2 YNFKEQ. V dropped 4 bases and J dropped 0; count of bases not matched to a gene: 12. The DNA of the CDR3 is TGTGCCAGCAGCCTCCAGGGGGCTAGCGACACGAGCACAGATACGCAGTATTTT. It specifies CASSLQGASDTSTDTQYF.

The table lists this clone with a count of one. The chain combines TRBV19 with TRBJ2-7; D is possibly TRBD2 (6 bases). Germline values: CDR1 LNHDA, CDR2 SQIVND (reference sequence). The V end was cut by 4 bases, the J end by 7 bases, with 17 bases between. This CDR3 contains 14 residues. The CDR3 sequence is CASSRGDGPSEQYF. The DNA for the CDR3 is TGTGCCAGTAGTAGGGGGGACGGCCCCTCGGAGCAGTACTTC.

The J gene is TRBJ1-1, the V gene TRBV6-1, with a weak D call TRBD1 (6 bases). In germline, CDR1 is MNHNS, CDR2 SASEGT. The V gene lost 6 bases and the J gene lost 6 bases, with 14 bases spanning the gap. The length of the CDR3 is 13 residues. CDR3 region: CASRPLGGAEAFF. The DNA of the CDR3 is TGTGCCAGCAGACCACTCGGGGGCGCTGAAGCTTTCTTT.

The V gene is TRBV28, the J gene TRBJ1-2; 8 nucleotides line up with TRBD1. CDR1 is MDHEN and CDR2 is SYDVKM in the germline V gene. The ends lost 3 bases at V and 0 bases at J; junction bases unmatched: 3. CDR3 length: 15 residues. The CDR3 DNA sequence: TGTGCCAGCAGTTTCCAACAGGGGGCTAACTATGGCTACACCTTC. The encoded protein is CASSFQQGANYGYTF.

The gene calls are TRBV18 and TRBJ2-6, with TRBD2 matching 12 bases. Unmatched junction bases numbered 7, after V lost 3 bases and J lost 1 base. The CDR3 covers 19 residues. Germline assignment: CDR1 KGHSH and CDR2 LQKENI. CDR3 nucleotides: TGTGCCAGCTCACCCGCACTAGCGGGGGGCTTATCTGGGGCCAACGTCCTGACTTTC. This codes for CASSPALAGGLSGANVLTF.

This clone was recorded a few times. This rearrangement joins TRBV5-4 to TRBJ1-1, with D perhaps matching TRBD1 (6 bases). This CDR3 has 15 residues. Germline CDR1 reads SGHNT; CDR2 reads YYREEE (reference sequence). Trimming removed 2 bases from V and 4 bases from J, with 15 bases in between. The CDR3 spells CASSLTGRDATEAFF. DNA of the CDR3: TGTGCCAGCAGCTTAACAGGGAGGGATGCCACTGAAGCTTTCTTT.

The chain's CDR3 is CASSPSARQGAYTNEKLFF. The CDR3 nucleotides read TGTGCCAGCTCACCCTCTGCGAGACAGGGGGCGTACACTAATGAAAAACTGTTTTTT. The chain couples TRBV18 to TRBJ1-4, with TRBD1 matching 10 bases. The CDR3 covers 19 residues. Germline CDR1 reads KGHSH; CDR2 reads LQKENI. Trimming at V came to 3 bases and at J to 2 bases, leaving 12 bases not matched to a gene.

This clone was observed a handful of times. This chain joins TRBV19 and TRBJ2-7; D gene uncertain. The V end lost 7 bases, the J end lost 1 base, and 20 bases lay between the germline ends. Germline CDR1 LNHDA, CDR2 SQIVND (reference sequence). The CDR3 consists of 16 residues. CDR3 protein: CASKLHARQTSYEQYF. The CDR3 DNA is TGTGCCAGTAAACTACACGCCCGACAAACATCCTACGAGCAGTACTTC.

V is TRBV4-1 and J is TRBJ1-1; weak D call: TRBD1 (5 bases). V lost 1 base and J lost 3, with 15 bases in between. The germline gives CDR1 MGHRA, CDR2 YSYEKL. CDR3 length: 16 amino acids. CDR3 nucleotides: TGCGCCAGCAGCCAAGGGCCGGGTCAGGGATACACTGAAGCTTTCTTT. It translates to CASSQGPGQGYTEAFF.

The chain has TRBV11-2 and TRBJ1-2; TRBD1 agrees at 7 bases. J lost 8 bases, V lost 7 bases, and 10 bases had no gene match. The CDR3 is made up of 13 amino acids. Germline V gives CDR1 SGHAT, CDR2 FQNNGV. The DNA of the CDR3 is TGTGCCAGCAACTCACCGGGACAGCAGGGCTACACCTTC. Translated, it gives CASNSPGQQGYTF. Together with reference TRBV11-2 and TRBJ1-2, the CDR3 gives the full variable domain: EAGVAQSPRYKIIEKRQSVAFWCNPISGHATLYWYQQILGQGPKLLIQFQNNGVVDDSQLPKDRFSAERLKGVDSTLKIQPAKLEDSAVYLCASNSPGQQGYTFGSGTRLTVV.

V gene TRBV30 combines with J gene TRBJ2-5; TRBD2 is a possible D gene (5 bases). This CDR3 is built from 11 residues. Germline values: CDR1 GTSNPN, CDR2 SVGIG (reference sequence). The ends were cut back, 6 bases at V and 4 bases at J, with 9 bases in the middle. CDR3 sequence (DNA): TGTGCCTGCTACCGGGGAGAGACCCAGTACTTC. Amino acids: CACYRGETQYF.

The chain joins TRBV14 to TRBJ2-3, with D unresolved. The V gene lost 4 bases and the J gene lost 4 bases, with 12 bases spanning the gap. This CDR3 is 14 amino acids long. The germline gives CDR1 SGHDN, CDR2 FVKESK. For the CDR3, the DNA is TGTGCCAGCAGCCCTAACAACGGCGCAGATACGCAGTATTTT. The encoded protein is CASSPNNGADTQYF. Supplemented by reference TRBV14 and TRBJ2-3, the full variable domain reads EAGVTQFPSHSVIEKGQTVTLRCDPISGHDNLYWYRRVMGKEIKFLLHFVKESKQDESGMPNNRFLAERTGGTYSTLKVQPAELEDSGVYFCASSPNNGADTQYFGPGTRLTVL.

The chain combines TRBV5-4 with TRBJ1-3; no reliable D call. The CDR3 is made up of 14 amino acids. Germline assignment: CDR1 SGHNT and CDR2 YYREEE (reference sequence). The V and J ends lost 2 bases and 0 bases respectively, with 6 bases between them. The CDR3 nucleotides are TGTGCCAGCAGCTTACGGAGCTCTGGAAACACCATATATTTT. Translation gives CASSLRSSGNTIYF.

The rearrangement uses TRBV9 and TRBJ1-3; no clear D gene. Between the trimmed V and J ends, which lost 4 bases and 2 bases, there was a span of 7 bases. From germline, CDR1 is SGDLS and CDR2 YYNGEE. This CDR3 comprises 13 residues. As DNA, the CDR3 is TGTGCCAGCAGCCCAAGTCCTGGAAACACCATATATTTT. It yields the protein CASSPSPGNTIYF.

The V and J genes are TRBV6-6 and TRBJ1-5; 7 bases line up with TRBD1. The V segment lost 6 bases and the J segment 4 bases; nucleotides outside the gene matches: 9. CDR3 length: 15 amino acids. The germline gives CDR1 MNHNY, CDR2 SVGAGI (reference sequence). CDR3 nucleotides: TGTGCCAGCAGAATCCGGACAGGTTTTAATCAGCCCCAGCATTTT. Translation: CASRIRTGFNQPQHF.

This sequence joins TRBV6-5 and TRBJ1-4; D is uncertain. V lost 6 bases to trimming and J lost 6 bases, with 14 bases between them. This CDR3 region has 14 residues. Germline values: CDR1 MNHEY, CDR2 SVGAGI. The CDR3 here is CASSYARGDEKLFF. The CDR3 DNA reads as TGTGCCAGCAGCTACGCCAGAGGTGATGAAAAACTGTTTTTT.

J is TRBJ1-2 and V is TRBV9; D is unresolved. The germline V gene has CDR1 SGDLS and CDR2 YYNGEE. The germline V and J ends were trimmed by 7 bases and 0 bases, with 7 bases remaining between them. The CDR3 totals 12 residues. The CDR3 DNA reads TGTGCCAGCGGAACAGCTAACTATGGCTACACCTTC. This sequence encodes CASGTANYGYTF.

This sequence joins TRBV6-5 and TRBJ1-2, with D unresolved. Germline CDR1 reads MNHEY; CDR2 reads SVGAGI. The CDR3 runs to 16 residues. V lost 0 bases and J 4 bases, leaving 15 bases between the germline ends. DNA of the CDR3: TGTGCCAGCAGTTACTCGATCCCGGCAGGCACCTATGGCTACACCTTC. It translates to CASSYSIPAGTYGYTF.